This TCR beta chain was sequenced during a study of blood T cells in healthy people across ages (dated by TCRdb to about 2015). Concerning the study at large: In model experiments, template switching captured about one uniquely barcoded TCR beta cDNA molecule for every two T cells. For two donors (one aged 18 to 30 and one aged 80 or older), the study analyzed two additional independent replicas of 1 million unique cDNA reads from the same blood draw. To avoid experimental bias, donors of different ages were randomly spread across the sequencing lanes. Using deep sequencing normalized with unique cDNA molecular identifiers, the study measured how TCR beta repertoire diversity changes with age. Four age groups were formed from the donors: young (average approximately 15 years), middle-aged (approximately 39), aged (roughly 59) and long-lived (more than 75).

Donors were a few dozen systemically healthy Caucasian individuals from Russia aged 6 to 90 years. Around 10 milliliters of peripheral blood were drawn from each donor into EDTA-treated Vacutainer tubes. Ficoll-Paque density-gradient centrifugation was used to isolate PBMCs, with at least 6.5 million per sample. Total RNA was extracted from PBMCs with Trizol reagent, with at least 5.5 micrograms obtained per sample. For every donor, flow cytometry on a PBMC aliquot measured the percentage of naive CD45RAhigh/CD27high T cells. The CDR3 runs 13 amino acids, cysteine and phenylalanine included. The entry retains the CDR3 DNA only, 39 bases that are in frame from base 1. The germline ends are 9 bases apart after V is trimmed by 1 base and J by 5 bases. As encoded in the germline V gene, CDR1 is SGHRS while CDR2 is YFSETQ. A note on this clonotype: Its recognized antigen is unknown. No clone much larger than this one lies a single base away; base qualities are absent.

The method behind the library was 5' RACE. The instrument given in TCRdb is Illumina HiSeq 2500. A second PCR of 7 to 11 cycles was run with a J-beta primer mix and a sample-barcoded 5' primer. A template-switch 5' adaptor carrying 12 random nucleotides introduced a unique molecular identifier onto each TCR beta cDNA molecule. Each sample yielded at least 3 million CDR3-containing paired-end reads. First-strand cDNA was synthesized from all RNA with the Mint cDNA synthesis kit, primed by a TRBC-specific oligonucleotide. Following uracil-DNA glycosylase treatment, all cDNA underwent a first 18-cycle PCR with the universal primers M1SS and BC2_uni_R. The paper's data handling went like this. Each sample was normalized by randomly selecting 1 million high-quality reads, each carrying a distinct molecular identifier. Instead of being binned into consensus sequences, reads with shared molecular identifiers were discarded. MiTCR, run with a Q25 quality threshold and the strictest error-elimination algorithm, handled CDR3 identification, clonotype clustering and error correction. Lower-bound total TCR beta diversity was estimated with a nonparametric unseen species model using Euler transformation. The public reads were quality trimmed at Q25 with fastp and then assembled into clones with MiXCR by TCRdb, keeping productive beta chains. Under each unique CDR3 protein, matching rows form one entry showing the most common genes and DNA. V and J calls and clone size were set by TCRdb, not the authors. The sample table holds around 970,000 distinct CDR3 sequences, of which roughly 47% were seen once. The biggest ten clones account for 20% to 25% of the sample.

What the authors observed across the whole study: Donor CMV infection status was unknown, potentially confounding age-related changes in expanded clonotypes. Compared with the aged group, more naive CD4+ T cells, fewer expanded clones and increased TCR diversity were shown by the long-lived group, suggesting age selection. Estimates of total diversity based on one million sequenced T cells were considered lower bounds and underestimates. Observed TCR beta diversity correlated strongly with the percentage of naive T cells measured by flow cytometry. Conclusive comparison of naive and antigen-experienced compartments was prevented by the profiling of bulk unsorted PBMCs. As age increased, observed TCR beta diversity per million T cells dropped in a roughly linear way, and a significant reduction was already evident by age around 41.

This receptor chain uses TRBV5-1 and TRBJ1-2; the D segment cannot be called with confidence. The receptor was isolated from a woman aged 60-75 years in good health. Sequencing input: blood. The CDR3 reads CASSLSGEYGYTF. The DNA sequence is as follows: TGCGCCAGCAGCTTGTCCGGGGAGTATGGCTACACCTTC.